The rows below give T cell receptor beta chains drawn from one sample of a study of CD8 T cells in Susac syndrome. Each CDR3 protein gets one entry after TCRdb re-called the immunoSEQ multiplex PCR reads with MiXCR. Here the sample spans 150,000 or so distinct CDR3 sequences, 85% to 95% being singletons. Sample: CD4+ T cells from PBMCs. These receptors were taken from a human donor with Susac syndrome. CDR3s include the opening cysteine and the closing phenylalanine or tryptophan. D genes are given only for firm matches. Only some rows state a clone size, as once, few, many or a class for expanded clones.

J gene | V gene | clone size | D gene | CDR3 protein | CDR3 DNA
TRBJ2-2 | TRBV30 | NA | NA | CACRLGNTGELFF | TGTGCCTGCCGGCTAGGGAACACCGGGGAGCTGTTTTTT
TRBJ1-2 | TRBV30 | NA | NA | CAWTTIGNYGYTF | TGTGCCTGGACGACCATCGGGAACTATGGCTACACCTTC
TRBJ1-1 | TRBV29-1 | NA | TRBD1 | CSAQGQGDTEAFF | TGCAGCGCTCAGGGACAGGGTGACACTGAAGCTTTCTTT
TRBJ1-6 | TRBV9 | once | NA | CASSVEGTAYNSPLHF | TGTGCCAGCAGCGTAGAGGGGACGGCCTATAATTCACCCCTCCACTTT
TRBJ2-3 | TRBV6-4 | NA | TRBD1 | CASSLGDRDTDTQYF | TGTGCCAGCAGCCTCGGGGACAGGGACACAGATACGCAGTATTTT
TRBJ1-1 | TRBV29-1 | NA | NA | CSVGPNRVVAEAFF | TGCAGCGTTGGTCCGAACCGCGTTGTGGCTGAAGCTTTCTTT
TRBJ2-3 | TRBV7-2 | once | NA | CASSRGRGTTDTQYF | TGTGCCAGCAGCCGAGGACGGGGAACCACAGATACGCAGTATTTT
TRBJ2-1 | TRBV18 | NA | TRBD2 | CASSPPTSGGSYNEQFF | TGTGCCAGCTCACCCCCTACTAGCGGAGGCTCCTACAATGAGCAGTTCTTC
TRBJ2-5 | TRBV7-6 | NA | TRBD1 | CASSLANGQGETQYF | TGTGCCAGCAGCTTAGCAAACGGACAGGGAGAGACCCAGTACTTC
TRBJ2-5 | TRBV3-1 | few | NA | CASSQRGAGTQETQYF | TGTGCCAGCAGCCAAAGAGGGGCAGGGACCCAAGAGACCCAGTACTTC
TRBJ2-4 | TRBV19 | NA | NA | CASISQGNIQYF | TGTGCCAGTATCTCACAGGGAAACATTCAGTACTTC
TRBJ1-4 | TRBV12-3/TRBV12-4 | NA | TRBD1 | CASSPRGRDGEKLFF | TGTGCCAGCAGTCCCAGGGGGAGGGATGGAGAAAAACTGTTTTTT
TRBJ1-1 | TRBV7-9 | NA | NA | CASSFDTQNTEAFF | TGTGCCAGCAGCTTTGATACCCAGAACACTGAAGCTTTCTTT
TRBJ2-3 | TRBV4-3 | once | NA | CASSQAGTDTQYF | TGCGCCAGCAGCCAAGCGGGGACAGATACGCAGTATTTT
TRBJ1-5 | TRBV20-1 | NA | TRBD1 | CSAMAGTGFNQPQHF | TGCAGTGCTATGGCTGGGACAGGCTTCAATCAGCCCCAGCATTTT
TRBJ1-6 | TRBV28 | once | TRBD1 | CASSGGQGNNSPLHF | TGTGCCAGCAGTGGCGGACAGGGTAATAATTCACCCCTCCACTTT
TRBJ2-1 | TRBV30 | NA | NA | CAWSEYSGRHEQFF | TGTGCCTGGAGTGAATACTCAGGGCGCCATGAGCAGTTCTTC
TRBJ1-1 | TRBV20-1 | NA | NA | CSAKLPRVNTEAFF | TGCAGTGCCAAACTTCCGAGGGTGAACACTGAAGCTTTCTTT
TRBJ1-2 | TRBV19 | NA | NA | CASSTPEGRGYGYTF | TGTGCCAGTAGTACTCCCGAGGGGAGAGGCTATGGCTACACCTTC
TRBJ1-2 | TRBV29-1 | once | NA | CSVESRYGYTF | TGCAGCGTTGAAAGTCGATATGGCTACACCTTC
TRBJ2-7 | TRBV20-1 | NA | TRBD1 | CSARTQGAPYEQYF | TGCAGTGCACGGACTCAGGGGGCCCCCTACGAGCAGTACTTC
TRBJ2-3 | TRBV5-4 | NA | TRBD2 | CASSPGTSGGRSTDTQYF | TGTGCCAGCAGCCCTGGGACTAGCGGGGGCCGAAGCACAGATACGCAGTATTTT
TRBJ1-1 | TRBV20-1 | NA | NA | CSAPQRRATEAFF | TGCAGTGCCCCCCAAAGGAGGGCCACTGAAGCTTTCTTT
TRBJ2-7 | TRBV7-2 | NA | NA | CASTRRSSYEQYF | TGTGCCAGCACCCGGAGGAGCTCCTACGAGCAGTACTTC
TRBJ2-3 | TRBV5-1 | once | NA | CASSLVESADTQYF | TGCGCCAGCAGCTTGGTGGAATCGGCCGATACGCAGTATTTT
TRBJ2-1 | TRBV20-1 | NA | TRBD2 | CSASASGGATYNEQFF | TGCAGTGCTAGTGCTAGCGGGGGGGCCACCTACAATGAGCAGTTCTTC
TRBJ1-1 | TRBV7-9 | few | NA | CASSLRRDTEAFF | TGTGCCAGCAGCTTACGGAGGGATACTGAAGCTTTCTTT
TRBJ2-1 | TRBV7-2 | NA | NA | CASSLVFLPYNEQFF | TGTGCCAGCAGCTTAGTTTTCCTCCCGTACAATGAGCAGTTCTTC
TRBJ2-1 | TRBV5-1 | once | NA | CASSLGTQNEQFF | TGCGCCAGCAGCCTCGGGACTCAGAATGAGCAGTTCTTC
TRBJ1-2 | TRBV30 | NA | TRBD1 | CAWGRDSYGYTF | TGTGCCTGGGGGCGGGACAGCTATGGCTACACCTTC
TRBJ1-2 | TRBV28 | NA | NA | CASRGDYGYTF | TGTGCCAGCAGGGGTGACTATGGCTACACCTTC
TRBJ2-7 | TRBV21-1 | once | NA | CASRDKSYEQYF | TGTGCCAGCAGGGACAAATCCTACGAGCAGTACTTC
TRBJ1-1 | TRBV7-6 | NA | NA | CASSGGMSTEAFF | TGTGCCAGCTCCGGGGGGATGAGCACTGAAGCTTTCTTT
TRBJ2-5 | TRBV10-2 | NA | NA | CASNRQGLSETQYF | TGCGCCAGCAATCGACAGGGACTATCGGAGACCCAGTACTTC
TRBJ2-6 | TRBV5-6 | NA | NA | CASNTGTGGANVLTF | TGTGCCAGCAACACAGGGACGGGTGGGGCCAACGTCCTGACTTTC
TRBJ2-1 | TRBV20-1 | NA | TRBD2 | CSATNGGRANPEQFF | TGCAGTGCTACGAACGGCGGGAGGGCCAATCCTGAGCAGTTCTTC
TRBJ1-5 | TRBV20-1 | NA | NA | CSARDTGSGNQPQHF | TGCAGTGCTAGAGACACAGGGTCGGGCAATCAGCCCCAGCATTTT
TRBJ2-5 | TRBV20-1 | NA | NA | CSAQGGWETQYF | TGCAGTGCTCAAGGGGGATGGGAGACCCAGTACTTC
TRBJ2-1 | TRBV3-1 | NA | NA | CASSQVGRGEQFF | TGTGCCAGCAGCCAAGTCGGCCGTGGTGAGCAGTTCTTC